This T cell receptor beta chain is from a study of OX40 agonist ivuxolimab in advanced cancers. Study-level background: Patients received ivuxolimab, an intravenous treatment, every 2 weeks at 0.01 to 10 mg/kg.

Study-level results: In general, CD8+ T cells held more expanded clones than CD4+ did, on average. Expanded peripheral T cell antigen specificity was not determined.

Details on this clone: The antigen is undetermined.

Repertoires were generated with immunoSEQ multiplex PCR, while TCRdb's copy carries only in-frame clones and drops some. Here the sample spans more than 60,000 clones, around 94% being singletons. The V end was cut by 6 bases, the J end by 0 bases, with 9 bases between. The CDR3 contains 14 residues. The V gene's germline CDR1 is MNHEY and CDR2 SVGAGI. This sequence was found in an adult with an advanced solid tumor such as melanoma, head and neck, liver or kidney cancer. This sequence joins TRBV6-5 and TRBJ1-5; D unclear. The material was CD4+ or CD8+ T cells sorted from blood, obtained in a trial of the OX40 agonist ivuxolimab. Here the CDR3 DNA reads TGTGCCAGCAGACCGACGGATAGCAATCAGCCCCAGCATTTT. Its translation is CASRPTDSNQPQHF.